This T cell receptor (beta chain) was sequenced in a study of early T cells in non-severe SARS-CoV-2 infection. TCRdb redid the calling of the 5' RACE reads with MiXCR, one entry per CDR3 protein. The table records roughly 60,000 distinct CDR3 sequences, 5.6% of them present only once. This clonotype was seen ten or more times. The TCR comes from an adult who was a healthcare worker with PCR-confirmed SARS-CoV-2 infection or an uninfected control (not recorded which). The specimen was whole blood.

The CDR3 bases are TGTGCCACCGCCGGGACAGGGTCCTCTGGGGCCAACGTCCTGACTTTC. Its translation: CATAGTGSSGANVLTF. The chain couples TRBV18 to TRBJ2-6; 9 positions match TRBD1. The CDR3 spans 16 residues. Germline V gene lookup returns CDR1 KGHSH and CDR2 LQKENI. V trimming: 10 bases; J trimming: 0 bases; junction bases outside the gene matches: 7.